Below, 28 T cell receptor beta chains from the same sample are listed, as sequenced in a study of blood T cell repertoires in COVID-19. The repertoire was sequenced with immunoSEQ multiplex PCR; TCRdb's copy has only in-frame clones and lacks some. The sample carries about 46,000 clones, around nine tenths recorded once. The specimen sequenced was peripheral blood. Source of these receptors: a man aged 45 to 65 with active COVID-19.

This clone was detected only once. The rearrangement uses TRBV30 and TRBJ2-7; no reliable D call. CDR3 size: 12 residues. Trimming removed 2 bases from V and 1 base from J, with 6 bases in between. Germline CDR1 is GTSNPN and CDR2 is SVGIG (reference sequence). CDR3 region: CAWSTGSYEQYF. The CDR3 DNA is TGTGCCTGGAGTACCGGGTCCTACGAGCAGTACTTC.

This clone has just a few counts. The CDR3 nucleotides read TGTGCCAGCAGCTTCGGGACAGGGCGGGGAGAGACCCAGTACTTC. It translates to CASSFGTGRGETQYF. The V gene is TRBV7-3, the J gene TRBJ2-5; 9 bases are a match to TRBD1. V lost 3 bases, J lost 4 bases, and 6 bases stayed unmatched. Germline V lookup: CDR1 SGHTA, CDR2 FQGTGA. The CDR3 runs to 15 residues. Filled out from reference TRBV7-3 and TRBJ2-5, the complete variable domain reads GAGVSQTPSNKVTEKGKYVELRCDPISGHTALYWYRQSLGQGPEFLIYFQGTGAADDSGLPNDRFFAVRPEGSVSTLKIQRTERGDSAVYLCASSFGTGRGETQYFGPGTRLLVL.

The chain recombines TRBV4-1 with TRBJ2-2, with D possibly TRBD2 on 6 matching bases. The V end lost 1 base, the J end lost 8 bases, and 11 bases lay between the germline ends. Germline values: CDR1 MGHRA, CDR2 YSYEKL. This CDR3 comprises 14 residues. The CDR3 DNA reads TGCGCCAGCAGCCAAGTAGGGGAGGTGGGGGAGCTGTTTTTT. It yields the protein CASSQVGEVGELFF.

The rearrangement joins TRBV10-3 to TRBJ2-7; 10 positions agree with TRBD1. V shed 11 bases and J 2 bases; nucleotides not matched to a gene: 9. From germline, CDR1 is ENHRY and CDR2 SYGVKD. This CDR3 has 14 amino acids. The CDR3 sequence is CAVRDRGSTYEQYF. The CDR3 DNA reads TGTGCCGTCCGGGACAGGGGTTCAACCTACGAGCAGTACTTC.

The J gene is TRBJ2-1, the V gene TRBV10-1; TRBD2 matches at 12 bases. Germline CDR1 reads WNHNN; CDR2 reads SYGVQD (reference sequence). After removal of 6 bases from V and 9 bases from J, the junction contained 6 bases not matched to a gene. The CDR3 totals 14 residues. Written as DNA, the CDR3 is TGCGCCAGCAGCACAGGGACTAGCGGGCGTGAGCAGTTCTTC. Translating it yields CASSTGTSGREQFF.

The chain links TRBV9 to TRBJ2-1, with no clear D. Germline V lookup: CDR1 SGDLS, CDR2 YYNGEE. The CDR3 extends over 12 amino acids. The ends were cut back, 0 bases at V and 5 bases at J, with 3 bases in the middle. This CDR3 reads CASSVAHNEQFF. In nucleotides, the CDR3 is TGTGCCAGCAGCGTAGCTCACAATGAGCAGTTCTTC.

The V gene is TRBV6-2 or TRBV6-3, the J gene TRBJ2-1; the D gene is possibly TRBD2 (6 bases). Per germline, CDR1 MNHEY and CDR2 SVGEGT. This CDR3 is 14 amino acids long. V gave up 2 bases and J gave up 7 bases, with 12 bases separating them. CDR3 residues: CASSYQGLGNEQFF. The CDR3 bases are TGTGCCAGCAGTTACCAGGGACTTGGGAATGAGCAGTTCTTC.

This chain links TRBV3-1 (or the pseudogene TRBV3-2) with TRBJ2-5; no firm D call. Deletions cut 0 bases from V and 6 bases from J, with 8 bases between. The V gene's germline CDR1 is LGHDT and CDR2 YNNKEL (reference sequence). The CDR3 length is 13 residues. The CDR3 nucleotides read TGTGCCAGCAGCCAAGAGCGGTGGAAGACCCAGTACTTC. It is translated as CASSQERWKTQYF.

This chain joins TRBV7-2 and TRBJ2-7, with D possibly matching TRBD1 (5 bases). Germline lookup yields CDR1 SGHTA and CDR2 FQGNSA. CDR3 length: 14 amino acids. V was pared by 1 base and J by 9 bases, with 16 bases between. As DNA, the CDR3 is TGTGCCAGCAGCTTAGAAAGGGGCCACCTACGGCAGTACTTC. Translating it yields CASSLERGHLRQYF.

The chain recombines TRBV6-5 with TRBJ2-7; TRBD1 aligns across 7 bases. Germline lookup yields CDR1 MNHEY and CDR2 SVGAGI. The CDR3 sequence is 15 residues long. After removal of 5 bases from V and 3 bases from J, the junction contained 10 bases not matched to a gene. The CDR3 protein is CASSQRQGIVYEQYF. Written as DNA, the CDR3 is TGTGCCAGCAGTCAGAGACAGGGAATAGTCTACGAGCAGTACTTC.

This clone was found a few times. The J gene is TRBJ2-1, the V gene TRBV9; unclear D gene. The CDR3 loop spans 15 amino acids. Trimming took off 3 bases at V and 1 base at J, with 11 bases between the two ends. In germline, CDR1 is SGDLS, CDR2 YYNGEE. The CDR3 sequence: CASSAGSASYNEQFF. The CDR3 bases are TGTGCCAGCAGCGCAGGATCGGCGTCCTACAATGAGCAGTTCTTC.

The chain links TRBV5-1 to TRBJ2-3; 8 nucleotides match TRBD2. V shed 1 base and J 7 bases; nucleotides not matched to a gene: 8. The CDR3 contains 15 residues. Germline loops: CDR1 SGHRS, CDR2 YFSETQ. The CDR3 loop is CASSLNRGGSNTQYF. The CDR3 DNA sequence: TGCGCCAGCAGCTTGAATCGGGGGGGATCGAATACGCAGTATTTT. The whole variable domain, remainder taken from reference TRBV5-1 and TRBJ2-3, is KAGVTQTPRYLIKTRGQQVTLSCSPISGHRSVSWYQQTPGQGLQFLFEYFSETQRNKGNFPGRFSGRQFSNSRSEMNVSTLELGDSALYLCASSLNRGGSNTQYFGPGTRLTVL.

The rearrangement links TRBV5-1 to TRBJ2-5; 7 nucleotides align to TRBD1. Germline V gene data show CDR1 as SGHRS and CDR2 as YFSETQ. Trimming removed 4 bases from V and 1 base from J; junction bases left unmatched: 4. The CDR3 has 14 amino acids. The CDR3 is CASSRGLVQETQYF. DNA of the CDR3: TGCGCCAGCAGCAGGGGGCTGGTCCAAGAGACCCAGTACTTC.

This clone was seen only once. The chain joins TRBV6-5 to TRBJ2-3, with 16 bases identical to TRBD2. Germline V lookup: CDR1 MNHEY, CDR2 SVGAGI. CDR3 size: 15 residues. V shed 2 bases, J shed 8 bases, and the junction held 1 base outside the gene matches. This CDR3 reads CASSYGTSGRVTQYF. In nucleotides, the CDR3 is TGTGCCAGCAGTTACGGGACTAGCGGGAGGGTTACGCAGTATTTT.

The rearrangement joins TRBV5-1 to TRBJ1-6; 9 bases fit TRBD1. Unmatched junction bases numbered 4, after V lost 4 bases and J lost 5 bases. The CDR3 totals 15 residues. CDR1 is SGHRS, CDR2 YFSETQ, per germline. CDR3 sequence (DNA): TGCGCCAGCAGCAGGGACAGGGTGCATAATTCACCCCTCCACTTT. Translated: CASSRDRVHNSPLHF. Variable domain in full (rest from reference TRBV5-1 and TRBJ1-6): KAGVTQTPRYLIKTRGQQVTLSCSPISGHRSVSWYQQTPGQGLQFLFEYFSETQRNKGNFPGRFSGRQFSNSRSEMNVSTLELGDSALYLCASSRDRVHNSPLHFGNGTRLTVT.

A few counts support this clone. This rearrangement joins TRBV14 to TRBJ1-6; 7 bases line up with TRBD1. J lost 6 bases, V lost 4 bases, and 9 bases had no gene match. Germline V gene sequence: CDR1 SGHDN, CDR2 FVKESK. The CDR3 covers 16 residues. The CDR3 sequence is CASSLSQGGRNSPLHF. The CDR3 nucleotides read TGTGCCAGCAGCCTCAGCCAAGGGGGCCGTAATTCACCCCTCCACTTT.

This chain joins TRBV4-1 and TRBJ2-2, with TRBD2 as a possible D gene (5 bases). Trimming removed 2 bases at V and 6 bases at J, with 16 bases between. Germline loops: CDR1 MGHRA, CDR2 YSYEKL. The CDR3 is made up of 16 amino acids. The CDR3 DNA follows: TGCGCCAGCAGCCAATCCGGACTTAGAGGCGCCGGGGAGCTGTTTTTT. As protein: CASSQSGLRGAGELFF.

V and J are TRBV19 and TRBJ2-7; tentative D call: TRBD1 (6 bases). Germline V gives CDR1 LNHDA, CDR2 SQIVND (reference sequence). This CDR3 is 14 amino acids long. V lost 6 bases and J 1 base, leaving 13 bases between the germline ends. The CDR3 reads CASSRDINSYEQYF. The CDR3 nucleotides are TGTGCCAGTAGCCGGGACATTAATTCCTACGAGCAGTACTTC.

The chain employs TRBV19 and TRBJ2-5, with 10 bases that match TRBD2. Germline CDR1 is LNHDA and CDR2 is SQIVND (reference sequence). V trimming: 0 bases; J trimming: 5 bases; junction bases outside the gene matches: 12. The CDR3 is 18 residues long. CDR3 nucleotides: TGTGCCAGTAGTATAGACTTACGAGCGGGAGGGACCCCGGAGACCCAGTACTTC. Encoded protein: CASSIDLRAGGTPETQYF.

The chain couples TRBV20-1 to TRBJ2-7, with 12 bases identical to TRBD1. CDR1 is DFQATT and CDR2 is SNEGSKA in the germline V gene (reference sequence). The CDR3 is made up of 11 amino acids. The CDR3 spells CSGTGGAEQYF. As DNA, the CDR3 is TGCAGCGGGACAGGGGGCGCCGAGCAGTACTTC.

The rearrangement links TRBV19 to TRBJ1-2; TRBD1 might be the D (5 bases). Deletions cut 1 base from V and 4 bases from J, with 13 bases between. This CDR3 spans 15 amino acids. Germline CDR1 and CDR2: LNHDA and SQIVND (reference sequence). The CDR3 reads CASSIGSGPSYGYTF. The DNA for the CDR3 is TGTGCCAGTAGTATAGGTTCAGGGCCCTCCTATGGCTACACCTTC. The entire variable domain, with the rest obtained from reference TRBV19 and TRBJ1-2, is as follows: DGGITQSPKYLFRKEGQNVTLSCEQNLNHDAMYWYRQDPGQGLRLIYYSQIVNDFQKGDIAEGYSVSREKKESFPLTVTSAQKNPTAFYLCASSIGSGPSYGYTFGSGTRLTVV.

As DNA, the CDR3 is TGTGCCAGCAGCTCCCGGACAGGGATCGATGAGCAGTTCTTC. It yields the protein CASSSRTGIDEQFF. This chain connects TRBV9 to TRBJ2-1, with 8 positions matching TRBD1. The ends lost 4 bases at V and 8 bases at J; junction bases unmatched: 8. CDR3 length equals 14 residues. Germline loops: CDR1 SGDLS, CDR2 YYNGEE.

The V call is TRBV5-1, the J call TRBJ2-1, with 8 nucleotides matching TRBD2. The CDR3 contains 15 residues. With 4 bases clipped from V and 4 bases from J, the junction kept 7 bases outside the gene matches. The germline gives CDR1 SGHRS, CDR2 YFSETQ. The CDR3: CASSPRSGGYNEQFF. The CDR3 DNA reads TGCGCCAGCAGCCCCAGAAGCGGGGGTTACAATGAGCAGTTCTTC. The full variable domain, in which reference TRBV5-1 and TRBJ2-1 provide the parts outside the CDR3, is KAGVTQTPRYLIKTRGQQVTLSCSPISGHRSVSWYQQTPGQGLQFLFEYFSETQRNKGNFPGRFSGRQFSNSRSEMNVSTLELGDSALYLCASSPRSGGYNEQFFGPGTRLTVL.

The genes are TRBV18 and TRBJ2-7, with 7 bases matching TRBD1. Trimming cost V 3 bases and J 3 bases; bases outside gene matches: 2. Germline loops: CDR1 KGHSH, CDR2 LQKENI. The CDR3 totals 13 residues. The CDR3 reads CASSPGQIYEQYF. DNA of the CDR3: TGTGCCAGCTCACCGGGACAGATCTACGAGCAGTACTTC. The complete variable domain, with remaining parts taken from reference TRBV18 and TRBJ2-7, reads NAGVMQNPRHLVRRRGQEARLRCSPMKGHSHVYWYRQLPEEGLKFMVYLQKENIIDESGMPKERFSAEFPKEGPSILRIQQVVRGDSAAYFCASSPGQIYEQYFGPGTRLTVT.

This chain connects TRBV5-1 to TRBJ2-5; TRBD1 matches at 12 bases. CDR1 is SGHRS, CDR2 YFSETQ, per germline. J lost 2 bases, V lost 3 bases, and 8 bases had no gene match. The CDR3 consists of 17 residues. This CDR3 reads CASSWGQGAVAQETQYF. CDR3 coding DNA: TGCGCCAGCAGCTGGGGACAGGGGGCGGTAGCTCAAGAGACCCAGTACTTC.

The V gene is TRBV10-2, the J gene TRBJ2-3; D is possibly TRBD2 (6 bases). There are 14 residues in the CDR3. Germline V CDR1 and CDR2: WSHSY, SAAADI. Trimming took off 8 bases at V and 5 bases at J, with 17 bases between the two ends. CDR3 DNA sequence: TGCGCCAGCCGTAGCGGACCCGAAGAAGATACGCAGTATTTT. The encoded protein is CASRSGPEEDTQYF.

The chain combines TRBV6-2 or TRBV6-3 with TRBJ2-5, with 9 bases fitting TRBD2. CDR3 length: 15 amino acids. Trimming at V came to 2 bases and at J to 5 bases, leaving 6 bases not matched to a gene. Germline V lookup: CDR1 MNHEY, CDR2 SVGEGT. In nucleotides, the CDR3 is TGTGCCAGCAGTTACGCGGGACTAGCAGGGGAGACCCAGTACTTC. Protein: CASSYAGLAGETQYF.

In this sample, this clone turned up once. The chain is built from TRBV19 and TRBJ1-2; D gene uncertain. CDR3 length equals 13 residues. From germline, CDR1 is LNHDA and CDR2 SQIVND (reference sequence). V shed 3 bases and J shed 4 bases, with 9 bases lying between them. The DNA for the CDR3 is TGTGCCAGTAGTATCACAGCCCTCTATGGCTACACCTTC. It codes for CASSITALYGYTF.